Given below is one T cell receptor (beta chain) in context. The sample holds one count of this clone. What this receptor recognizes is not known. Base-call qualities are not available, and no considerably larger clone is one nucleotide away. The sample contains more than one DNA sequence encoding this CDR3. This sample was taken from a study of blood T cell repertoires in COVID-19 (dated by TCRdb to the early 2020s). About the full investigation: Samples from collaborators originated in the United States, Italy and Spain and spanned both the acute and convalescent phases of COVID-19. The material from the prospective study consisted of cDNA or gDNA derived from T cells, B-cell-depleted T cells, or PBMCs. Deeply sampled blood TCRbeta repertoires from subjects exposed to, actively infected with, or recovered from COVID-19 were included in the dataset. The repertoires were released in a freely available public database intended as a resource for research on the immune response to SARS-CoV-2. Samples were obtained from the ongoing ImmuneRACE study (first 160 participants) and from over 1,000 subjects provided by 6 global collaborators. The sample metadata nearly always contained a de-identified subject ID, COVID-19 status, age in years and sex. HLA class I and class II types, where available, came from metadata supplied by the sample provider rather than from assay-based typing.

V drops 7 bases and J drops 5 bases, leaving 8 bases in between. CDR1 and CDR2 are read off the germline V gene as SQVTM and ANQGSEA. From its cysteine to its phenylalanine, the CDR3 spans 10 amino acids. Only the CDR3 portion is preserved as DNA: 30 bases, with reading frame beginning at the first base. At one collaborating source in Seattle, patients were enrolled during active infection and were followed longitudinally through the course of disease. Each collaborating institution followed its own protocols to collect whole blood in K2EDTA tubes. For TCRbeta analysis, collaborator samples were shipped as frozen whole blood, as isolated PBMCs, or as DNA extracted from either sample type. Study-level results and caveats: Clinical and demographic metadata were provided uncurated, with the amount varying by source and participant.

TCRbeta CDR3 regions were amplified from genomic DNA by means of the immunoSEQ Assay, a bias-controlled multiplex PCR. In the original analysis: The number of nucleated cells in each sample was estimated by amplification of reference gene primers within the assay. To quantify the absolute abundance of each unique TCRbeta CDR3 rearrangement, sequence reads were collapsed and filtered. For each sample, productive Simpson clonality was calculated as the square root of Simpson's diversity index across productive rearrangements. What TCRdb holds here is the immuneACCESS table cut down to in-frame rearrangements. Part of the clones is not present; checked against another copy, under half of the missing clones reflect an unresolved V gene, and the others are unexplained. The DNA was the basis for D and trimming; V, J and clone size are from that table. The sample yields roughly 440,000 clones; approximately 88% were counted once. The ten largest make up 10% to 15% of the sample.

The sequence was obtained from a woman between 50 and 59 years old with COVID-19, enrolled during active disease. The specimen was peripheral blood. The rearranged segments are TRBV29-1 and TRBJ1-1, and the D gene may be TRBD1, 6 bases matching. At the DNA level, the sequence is TGCAGCGCAGGGGATACTGAAGCTTTCTTT. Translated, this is CSAGDTEAFF.